This T cell receptor (beta chain) is drawn from a study of blood T cells in healthy people across ages (dated by TCRdb to between 2014 and 2017). A note on the overall study: In model experiments, roughly one uniquely barcoded TCR beta cDNA molecule per two T cells was captured by template switching. To track age-related changes in TCR beta repertoire diversity, the study relied on deep sequencing normalized with unique cDNA molecular identifiers. The donors were divided into four age groups: young (average about 15 years), middle-aged (roughly 42), aged (approximately 64) and long-lived (82). To avoid experimental bias, donors of different ages were randomly spread across the sequencing lanes. Two additional independent replicas of 1 million unique cDNA reads from the same blood draw were analyzed for two donors (one aged 18 to 30 and one aged 80 or older).

Libraries were built with 5' RACE. Instrument on record: Illumina HiSeq 2500. A second PCR of roughly 7 to 12 cycles was run with a J-beta primer mix and a sample-barcoded 5' primer. Each TCR beta cDNA molecule received a unique molecular identifier from a template-switch 5' adaptor carrying 12 random nucleotides. Each sample yielded at least 2.5 million CDR3-containing paired-end reads. The Mint cDNA synthesis kit, primed by a TRBC-specific oligonucleotide, was used to synthesize first-strand cDNA from all RNA. Following uracil-DNA glycosylase treatment, all cDNA underwent a first 18-cycle PCR with the universal primers M1SS and BC2_uni_R. As for the original processing: For normalization, 1 million high-quality reads, each with a distinct molecular identifier, were randomly selected from each sample. Instead of being binned into consensus sequences, reads that shared molecular identifiers were thrown out. MiTCR, run with a Q25 quality threshold and the strictest error-elimination algorithm, handled CDR3 identification, clonotype clustering and error correction. A nonparametric unseen species model using Euler transformation provided a lower-bound estimate of total TCR beta diversity. TCRdb ran its own pipeline on the public reads, namely fastp trimming at Q25 and MiXCR clone calling, and kept in-frame beta chains. For every CDR3 protein sequence, its rows merge into one entry that carries the most common genes and DNA. It is TCRdb's table, rather than the study itself, that gives the V and J calls and clone size. Across this sample there are 1,100,000 or so distinct CDR3 sequences, with around 45% seen only once. The ten biggest clones cover approximately 17% of the sample.

The CDR1 and CDR2 encoded by the germline V gene (reference sequence) are MNHEY and SMNVEV. Including the terminal cysteine and phenylalanine, the CDR3 comprises 13 residues. CDR3 DNA is the only sequence kept; it has 39 bases, read in frame from the first base. Systemically healthy Caucasian individuals from Russia, approximately 39 in total and aged about 6 to 90 years, were included as donors. Each donor gave about 9.7 milliliters of peripheral blood, drawn into EDTA-treated Vacutainer tubes. Ficoll-Paque density-gradient centrifugation was used to isolate PBMCs, with at least 6.5 million obtained per sample. Total RNA, at least 6 micrograms per sample, was extracted from PBMCs with Trizol reagent. For every donor, an aliquot of PBMCs went through flow cytometry to measure the percentages of naive CD45RAhigh/CD27high T cells. The study at large found these results: Because the CMV infection status of the donors was unknown, age-related changes in expanded clonotypes may potentially have been confounded. Observed TCR beta diversity per million T cells fell roughly linearly with age, and a significant reduction was already apparent by age around 40. Estimates of total diversity based on one million sequenced T cells were regarded as lower bounds and as underestimates. Bulk unsorted PBMC profiling prevented conclusive comparison of naive and antigen-experienced compartments. A strong correlation was found between observed TCR beta diversity and the percentage of naive T cells measured by flow cytometry. Compared with the aged group, the long-lived group had more naive CD4+ T cells, fewer expanded clones and increased TCR diversity, suggesting age selection.

In this sample, this clonotype turned up a few times. This receptor's antigen is unknown. Nothing much larger sits one base from this clone, and base qualities are not available. The chain is made from TRBV27 and TRBJ2-5, with the identity of the D gene unclear. Judging by the DNA end, TRBJ2-7 fits better; the J call may be wrong. The clonotype comes from a woman aged 55-69 years in good health. Source material: blood. The CDR3 loop reads CASSIMDGYEQYF. The nucleotide sequence reads TGTGCCAGCAGCATTATGGACGGATACGAGCAGTACTTC.